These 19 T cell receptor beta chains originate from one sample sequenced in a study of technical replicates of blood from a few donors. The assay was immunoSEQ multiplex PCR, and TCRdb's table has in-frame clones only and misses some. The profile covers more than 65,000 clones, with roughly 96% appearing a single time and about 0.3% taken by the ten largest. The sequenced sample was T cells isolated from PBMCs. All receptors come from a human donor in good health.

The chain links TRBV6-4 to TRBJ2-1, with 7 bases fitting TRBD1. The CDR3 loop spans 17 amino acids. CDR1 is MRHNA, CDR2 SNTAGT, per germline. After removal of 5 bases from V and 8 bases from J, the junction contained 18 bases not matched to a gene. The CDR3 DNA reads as TGTGCCAGCAGTCTAACCGGGACAGTAGTTTCCATTCATGAGCAGTTCTTC. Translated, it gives CASSLTGTVVSIHEQFF.

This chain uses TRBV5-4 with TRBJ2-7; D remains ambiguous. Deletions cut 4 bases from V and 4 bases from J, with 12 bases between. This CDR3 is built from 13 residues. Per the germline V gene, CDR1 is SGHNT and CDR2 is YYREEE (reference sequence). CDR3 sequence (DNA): TGTGCCAGCAGCCCCGATCGGGTTTACGAGCAGTACTTC. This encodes CASSPDRVYEQYF.

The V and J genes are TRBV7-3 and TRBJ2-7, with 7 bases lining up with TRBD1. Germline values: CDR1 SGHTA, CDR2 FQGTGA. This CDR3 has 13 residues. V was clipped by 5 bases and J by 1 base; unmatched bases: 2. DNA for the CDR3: TGTGCCAGCAGCCGGGACAGATCCTACGAGCAGTACTTC. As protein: CASSRDRSYEQYF.

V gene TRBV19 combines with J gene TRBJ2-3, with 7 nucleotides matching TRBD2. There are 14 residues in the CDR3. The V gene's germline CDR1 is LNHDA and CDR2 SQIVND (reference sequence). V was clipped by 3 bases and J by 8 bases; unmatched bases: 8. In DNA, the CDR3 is TGTGCCAGTAGTATTGGACTAGTTCGGGGTACGCAGTATTTT. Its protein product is CASSIGLVRGTQYF.

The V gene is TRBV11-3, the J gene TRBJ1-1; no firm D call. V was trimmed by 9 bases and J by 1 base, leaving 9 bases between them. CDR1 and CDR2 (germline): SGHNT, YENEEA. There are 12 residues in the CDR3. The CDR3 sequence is CASVSSNTEAFF. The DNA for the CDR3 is TGTGCCAGTGTATCCTCGAACACTGAAGCTTTCTTT.

CDR3 bases: TGTGCCAGCAGCTTAGTTATATTACAGACTATAGGATCCGGGGAGCTGTTTTTT. Translation gives CASSLVILQTIGSGELFF. V and J are TRBV7-6 and TRBJ2-2, with D perhaps matching TRBD2 (5 bases). The CDR3 is 18 residues long. V lost 1 base and J lost 6, with 21 bases in between. The germline V gene encodes CDR1 SGHVS and CDR2 FNYEAQ.

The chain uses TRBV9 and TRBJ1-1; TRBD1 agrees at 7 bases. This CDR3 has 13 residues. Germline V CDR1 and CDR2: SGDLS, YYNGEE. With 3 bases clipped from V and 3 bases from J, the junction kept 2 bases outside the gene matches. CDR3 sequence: CASSADRDTEAFF. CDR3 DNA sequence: TGTGCCAGCAGCGCCGACAGGGACACTGAAGCTTTCTTT.

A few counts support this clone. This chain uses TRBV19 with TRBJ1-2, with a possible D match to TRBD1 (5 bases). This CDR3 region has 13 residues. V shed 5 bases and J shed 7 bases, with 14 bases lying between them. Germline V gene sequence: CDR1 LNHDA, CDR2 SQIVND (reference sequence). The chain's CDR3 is CASSPRSGLGYTF. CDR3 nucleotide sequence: TGTGCCAGTAGTCCAAGATCAGGGCTTGGCTACACCTTC.

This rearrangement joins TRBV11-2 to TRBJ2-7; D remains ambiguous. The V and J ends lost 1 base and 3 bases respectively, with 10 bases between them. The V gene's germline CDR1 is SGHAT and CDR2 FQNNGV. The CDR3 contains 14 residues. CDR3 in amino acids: CASSLAGAYYEQYF. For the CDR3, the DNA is TGTGCCAGCAGCTTAGCCGGAGCCTACTACGAGCAGTACTTC.

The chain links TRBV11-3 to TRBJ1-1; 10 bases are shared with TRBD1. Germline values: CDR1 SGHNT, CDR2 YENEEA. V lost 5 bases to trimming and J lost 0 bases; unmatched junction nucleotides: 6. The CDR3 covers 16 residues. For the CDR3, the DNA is TGTGCCAGCAGCCAGGACAGGGGGACGGTGAACACTGAAGCTTTCTTT. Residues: CASSQDRGTVNTEAFF.

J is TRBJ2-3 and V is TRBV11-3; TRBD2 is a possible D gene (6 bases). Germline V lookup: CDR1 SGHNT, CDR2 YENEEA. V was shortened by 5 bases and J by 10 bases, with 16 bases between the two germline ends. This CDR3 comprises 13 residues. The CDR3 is CASSPGLLEAQYF. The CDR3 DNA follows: TGTGCCAGCAGCCCGGGACTGCTGGAGGCGCAGTATTTT.

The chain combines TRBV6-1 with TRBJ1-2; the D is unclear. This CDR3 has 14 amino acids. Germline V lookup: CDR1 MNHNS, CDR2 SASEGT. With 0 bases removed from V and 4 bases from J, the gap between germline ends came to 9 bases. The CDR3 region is CASSEAPTGYGYTF. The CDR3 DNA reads TGTGCCAGCAGTGAAGCTCCAACGGGCTATGGCTACACCTTC.

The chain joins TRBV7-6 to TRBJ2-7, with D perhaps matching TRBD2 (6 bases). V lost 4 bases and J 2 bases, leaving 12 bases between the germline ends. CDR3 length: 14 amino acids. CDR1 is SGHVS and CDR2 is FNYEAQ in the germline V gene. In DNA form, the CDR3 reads TGTGCCAGCAGCTCCGGGACTTCTGCCTACGAGCAGTACTTC. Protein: CASSSGTSAYEQYF.

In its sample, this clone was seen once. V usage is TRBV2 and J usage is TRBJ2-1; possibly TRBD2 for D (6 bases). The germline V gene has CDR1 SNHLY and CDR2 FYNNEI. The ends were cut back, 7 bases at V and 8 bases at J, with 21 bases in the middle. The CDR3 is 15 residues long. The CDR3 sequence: CASTPRTGEVDEQFF. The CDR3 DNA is TGTGCCAGCACCCCACGAACGGGAGAGGTGGATGAGCAGTTCTTC.

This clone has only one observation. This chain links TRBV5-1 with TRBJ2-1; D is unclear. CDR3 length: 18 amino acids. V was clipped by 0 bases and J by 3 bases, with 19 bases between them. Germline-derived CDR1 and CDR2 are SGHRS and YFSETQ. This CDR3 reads CASSLVPGDTRRYNEQFF. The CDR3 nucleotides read TGCGCCAGCAGCTTGGTTCCAGGTGACACGCGCCGCTACAATGAGCAGTTCTTC.

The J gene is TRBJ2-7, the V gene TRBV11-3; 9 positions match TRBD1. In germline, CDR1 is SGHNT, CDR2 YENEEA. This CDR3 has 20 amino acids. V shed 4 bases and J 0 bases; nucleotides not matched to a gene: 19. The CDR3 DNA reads TGTGCCAGCAGCTCAGTTCCGGGACAGGGCCTATTTAGATCCTCCTACGAGCAGTACTTC. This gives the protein CASSSVPGQGLFRSSYEQYF.

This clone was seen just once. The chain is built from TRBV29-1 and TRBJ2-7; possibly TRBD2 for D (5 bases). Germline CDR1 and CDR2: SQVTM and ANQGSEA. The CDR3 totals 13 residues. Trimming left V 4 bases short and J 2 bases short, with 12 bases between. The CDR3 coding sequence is TGCAGCGTTGCCGAGGGCCCCCCCTACGAGCAGTACTTC. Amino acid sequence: CSVAEGPPYEQYF.

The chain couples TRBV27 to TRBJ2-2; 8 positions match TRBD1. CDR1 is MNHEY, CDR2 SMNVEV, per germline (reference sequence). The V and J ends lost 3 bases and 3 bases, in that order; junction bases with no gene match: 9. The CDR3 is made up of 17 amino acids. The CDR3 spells CASSFYGTGAYTGELFF. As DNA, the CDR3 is TGTGCCAGCAGTTTCTACGGGACAGGAGCGTACACCGGGGAGCTGTTTTTT.

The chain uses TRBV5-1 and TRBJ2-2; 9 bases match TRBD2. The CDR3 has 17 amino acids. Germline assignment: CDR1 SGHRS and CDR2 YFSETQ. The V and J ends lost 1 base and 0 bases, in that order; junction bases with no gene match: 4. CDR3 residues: CASSLQAGGSNTGELFF. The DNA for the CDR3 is TGCGCCAGCAGCTTGCAAGCGGGAGGCTCGAACACCGGGGAGCTGTTTTTT.